This record looks at one T cell receptor beta chain sequence and its context. As yet, its antigen is unknown. Time point described: persistent/refractory GD, antithyroid drugs over 5 years with positive TRAb. PBMC-derived RNA was used for the TCR library. Investigators report Graves' disease was diagnosed under American Thyroid Association guidelines. Assembly of TCR beta libraries relied on iRepertoire HTBI primers together with Arm-PCR of CDR3 regions. Source study methods: 62 TRBV and about 14 TRBJ segments were identified across samples. TCRdb re-called the multiplex PCR reads through MiXCR, storing one row per CDR3 protein. Here the V and J calls rest on TCRdb's processing, not on the authors' analysis. The sample carries roughly 300,000 distinct CDR3 sequences, about 19% recorded once. This sample was included in a study of regulatory T cells in long-lasting Graves disease. V lost 4 bases to trimming and J lost 5 bases; unmatched junction nucleotides: 3. Germline CDR1 reads MNHGY; CDR2 reads SVAAGI. The CDR3 is 15 residues long.

General study findings and limits: Accuracy could have been hurt by small sample size.

This receptor was identified in a female donor with Graves disease. The starting material was peripheral blood mononuclear cells (PBMCs), obtained when the disease was refractory, from a patient treated with antithyroid drugs. The chain uses TRBV6-9 and TRBJ1-6; 9 nucleotides line up with TRBD1. The CDR3: CASSLGTGNNSPLHF. CDR3 in DNA: TGTGCCAGCAGTTTAGGGACAGGGAATAATTCACCCCTCCACTTT.